What follows are 8 T cell receptor beta chains derived from one specimen sequenced in a study of blood T cell repertoires in COVID-19. Here immunoSEQ multiplex PCR was the method, and the copy in TCRdb shows in-frame clones only, minus some. The table shows roughly 96,000 clones, with over 80% occurring only once. The specimen sequenced was peripheral blood. These TCRs come from an elderly man with acute or convalescent COVID-19.

V gene TRBV18 combines with J gene TRBJ1-1; a possible D gene is TRBD1 (5 bases). The CDR3 spans 14 residues. Trimming took 9 bases from V and 4 from J, leaving 18 bases between them. The germline CDR1 and CDR2 sequences are KGHSH and LQKENI. DNA of the CDR3: TGTGCCAGTCGACAGCAATCCTGGGGCACTGAAGCTTTCTTT. Its translation is CASRQQSWGTEAFF. Filled out from reference TRBV18 and TRBJ1-1, the complete variable domain reads NAGVMQNPRHLVRRRGQEARLRCSPMKGHSHVYWYRQLPEEGLKFMVYLQKENIIDESGMPKERFSAEFPKEGPSILRIQQVVRGDSAAYFCASRQQSWGTEAFFGQGTRLTVV.

This clone was seen only once. This chain uses TRBV4-1 with TRBJ2-7; 13 nucleotides agree with TRBD2. The germline V gene encodes CDR1 MGHRA and CDR2 YSYEKL. The trim removed 9 bases at V and 8 bases at J, leaving 13 bases unmatched. The CDR3 contains 15 residues. CDR3 in amino acids: CASAETGTSGIQQYF. The CDR3 DNA sequence: TGCGCCAGTGCGGAGACCGGGACTAGCGGGATACAGCAGTACTTC.

The CDR3 coding sequence is TGTGCCAGCAGCTTAGGAAGGGAGGCTGAGCAGTTCTTC. Residues: CASSLGREAEQFF. J is TRBJ2-1 and V is TRBV7-2; possible D gene TRBD2, 6 bases. The germline gives CDR1 SGHTA, CDR2 FQGNSA. The CDR3 length is 13 residues. Trimming shortened V by 1 base and J by 9 bases, and 10 bases separated the two germline ends.

This clone was observed a single time. V gene TRBV28 combines with J gene TRBJ1-6, with 8 bases that match TRBD1. Trimming removed 7 bases from V and 7 bases from J; junction bases left unmatched: 6. This CDR3 has 14 amino acids. Germline V lookup: CDR1 MDHEN, CDR2 SYDVKM. The CDR3 is CASTTDRVNSPLHF. CDR3 coding DNA: TGTGCCAGCACCACGGACAGGGTAAATTCACCCCTCCACTTT.

This clone was observed a few times. The rearrangement uses TRBV19 and TRBJ2-6, with 7 positions matching TRBD2. Germline loops: CDR1 LNHDA, CDR2 SQIVND (reference sequence). V shed 8 bases, J shed 0 bases, and the junction held 10 bases outside the gene matches. This CDR3 region has 17 residues. CDR3: CASDRAGVRSGANVLTF. DNA for the CDR3: TGTGCCAGTGATCGGGCGGGGGTACGCTCTGGGGCCAACGTCCTGACTTTC.

V and J are TRBV15 and TRBJ2-7; D possibly corresponds to TRBD1 (5 bases). CDR1 LNHNV and CDR2 YYDKDF come from the germline V gene (reference sequence). CDR3 length: 14 residues. Deletions cut 4 bases from V and 6 bases from J, with 16 bases between. The CDR3 reads CATSNISGMREQYF. In nucleotides, the CDR3 is TGTGCCACCAGCAACATTTCAGGGATGCGCGAGCAGTACTTC. Full variable domain (missing parts from reference TRBV15 and TRBJ2-7): DAMVIQNPRYQVTQFGKPVTLSCSQTLNHNVMYWYQQKSSQAPKLLFHYYDKDFNNEADTPDNFQSRRPNTSFCFLDIRSPGLGDTAMYLCATSNISGMREQYFGPGTRLTVT.

V and J are TRBV6-5 and TRBJ2-5; tentatively, D is TRBD2 (6 bases). The V gene's germline CDR1 is MNHEY and CDR2 SVGAGI. Trimming shortened V by 11 bases and J by 5 bases, and 12 bases separated the two germline ends. This CDR3 is 11 amino acids long. The CDR3 DNA reads TGTGCCTCGCACGCGGGGGAGACCCAGTACTTC. Translated, it gives CASHAGETQYF.

The genes are TRBV19 and TRBJ1-2; D not resolved. Germline V gene lookup returns CDR1 LNHDA and CDR2 SQIVND (reference sequence). The CDR3 length is 13 residues. The germline V and J ends were trimmed by 5 bases and 4 bases, with 11 bases remaining between them. The CDR3 spells CASSAERGYGYTF. CDR3 coding DNA: TGTGCCAGTAGTGCAGAACGGGGCTATGGCTACACCTTC.